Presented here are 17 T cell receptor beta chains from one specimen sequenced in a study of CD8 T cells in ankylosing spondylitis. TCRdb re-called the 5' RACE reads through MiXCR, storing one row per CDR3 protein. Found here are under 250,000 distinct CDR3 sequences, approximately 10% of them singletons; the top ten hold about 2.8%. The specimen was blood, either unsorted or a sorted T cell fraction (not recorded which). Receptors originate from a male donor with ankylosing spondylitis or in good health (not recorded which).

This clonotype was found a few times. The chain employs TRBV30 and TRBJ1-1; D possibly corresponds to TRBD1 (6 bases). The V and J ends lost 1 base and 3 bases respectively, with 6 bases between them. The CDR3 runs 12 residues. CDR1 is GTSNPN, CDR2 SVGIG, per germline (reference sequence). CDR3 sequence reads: CAWSAGDTEAFF. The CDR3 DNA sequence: TGTGCCTGGAGTGCAGGGGACACTGAAGCTTTCTTT.

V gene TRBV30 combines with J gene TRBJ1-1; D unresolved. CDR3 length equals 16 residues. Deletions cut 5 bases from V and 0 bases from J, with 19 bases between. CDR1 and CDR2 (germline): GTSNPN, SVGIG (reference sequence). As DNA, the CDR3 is TGTGCCTGGCATCGGATCGGTCAGAAGATGAACACTGAAGCTTTCTTT. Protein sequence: CAWHRIGQKMNTEAFF. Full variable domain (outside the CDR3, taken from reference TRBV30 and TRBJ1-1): SQTIHQWPATLVQPVGSPLSLECTVEGTSNPNLYWYRQAAGRGLQLLFYSVGIGQISSEVPQNLSASRPQDRQFILSSKKLLLSDSGFYLCAWHRIGQKMNTEAFFGQGTRLTVV.

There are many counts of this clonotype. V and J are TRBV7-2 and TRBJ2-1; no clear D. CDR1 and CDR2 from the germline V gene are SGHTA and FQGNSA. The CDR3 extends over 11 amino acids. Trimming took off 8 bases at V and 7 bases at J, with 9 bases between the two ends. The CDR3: CASSELNEQFF. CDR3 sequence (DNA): TGTGCCAGCTCTGAGTTAAATGAGCAGTTCTTC.

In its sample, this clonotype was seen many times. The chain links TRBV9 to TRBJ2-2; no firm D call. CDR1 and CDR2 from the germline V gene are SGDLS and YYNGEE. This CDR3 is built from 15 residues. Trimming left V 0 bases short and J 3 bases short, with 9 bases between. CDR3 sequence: CASSVDWADTGELFF. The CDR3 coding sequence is TGTGCCAGCAGCGTAGATTGGGCGGACACCGGGGAGCTGTTTTTT.

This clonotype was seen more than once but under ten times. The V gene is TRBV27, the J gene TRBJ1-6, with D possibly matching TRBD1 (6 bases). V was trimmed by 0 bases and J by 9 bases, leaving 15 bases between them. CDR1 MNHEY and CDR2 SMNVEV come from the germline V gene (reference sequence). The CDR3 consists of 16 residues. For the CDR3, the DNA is TGTGCCAGCAGTTTATCCAGAGGGGGGTTTGGTTCACCCCTCCACTTT. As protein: CASSLSRGGFGSPLHF.

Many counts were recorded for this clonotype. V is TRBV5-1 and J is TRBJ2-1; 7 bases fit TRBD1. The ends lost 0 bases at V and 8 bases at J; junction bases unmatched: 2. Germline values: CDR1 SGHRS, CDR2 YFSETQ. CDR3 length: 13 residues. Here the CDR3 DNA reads TGCGCCAGCAGCTTGGGACAGGGATATGAGCAGTTCTTC. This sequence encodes CASSLGQGYEQFF.

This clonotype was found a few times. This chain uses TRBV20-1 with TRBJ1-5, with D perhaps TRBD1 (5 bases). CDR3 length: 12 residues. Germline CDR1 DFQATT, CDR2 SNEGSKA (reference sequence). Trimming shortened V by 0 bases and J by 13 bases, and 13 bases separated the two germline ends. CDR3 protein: CSARDQGRPQHF. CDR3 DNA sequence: TGCAGTGCTAGAGATCAGGGCCGGCCACAGCATTTT.

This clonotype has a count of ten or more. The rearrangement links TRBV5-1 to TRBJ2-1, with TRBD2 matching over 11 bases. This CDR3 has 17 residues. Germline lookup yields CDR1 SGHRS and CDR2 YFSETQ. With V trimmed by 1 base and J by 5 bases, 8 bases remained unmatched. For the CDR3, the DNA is TGCGCCAGCAGCTTGACTAGCGGGAGTACTATCCACAATGAGCAGTTCTTC. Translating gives CASSLTSGSTIHNEQFF.

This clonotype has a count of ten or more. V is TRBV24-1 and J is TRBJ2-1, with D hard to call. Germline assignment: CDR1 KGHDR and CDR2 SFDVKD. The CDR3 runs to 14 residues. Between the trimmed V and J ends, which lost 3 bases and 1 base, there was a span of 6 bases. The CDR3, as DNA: TGTGCCACCAGTGATAGTTTGTCCTACAATGAGCAGTTCTTC. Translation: CATSDSLSYNEQFF.

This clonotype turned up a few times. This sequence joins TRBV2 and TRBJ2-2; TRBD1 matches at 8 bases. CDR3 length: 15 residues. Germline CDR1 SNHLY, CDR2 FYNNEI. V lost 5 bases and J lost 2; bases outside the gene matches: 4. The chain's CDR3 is CASSTDRANTGELFF. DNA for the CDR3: TGTGCCAGCAGTACGGACAGGGCCAACACCGGGGAGCTGTTTTTT. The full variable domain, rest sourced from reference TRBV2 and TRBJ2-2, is EPEVTQTPSHQVTQMGQEVILRCVPISNHLYFYWYRQILGQKVEFLVSFYNNEISEKSEIFDDQFSVERPDGSNFTLKIRSTKLEDSAMYFCASSTDRANTGELFFGEGSRLTVL.

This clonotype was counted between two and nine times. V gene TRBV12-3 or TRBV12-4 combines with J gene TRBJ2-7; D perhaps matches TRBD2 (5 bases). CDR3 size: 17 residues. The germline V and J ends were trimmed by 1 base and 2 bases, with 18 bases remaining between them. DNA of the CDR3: TGTGCCAGCAGTTTAGTATTGGGAGAGACACAAGCCTACGAGCAGTACTTC. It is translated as CASSLVLGETQAYEQYF.

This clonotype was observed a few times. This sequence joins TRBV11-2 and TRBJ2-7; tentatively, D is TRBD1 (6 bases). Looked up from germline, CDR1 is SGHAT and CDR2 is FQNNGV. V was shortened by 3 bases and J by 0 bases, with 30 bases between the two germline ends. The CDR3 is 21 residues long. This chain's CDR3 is CASSLAFLGEVGGSLSYEQYF. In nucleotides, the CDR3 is TGTGCCAGCAGCTTGGCCTTCCTTGGCGAGGTAGGGGGATCCCTCTCCTACGAGCAGTACTTC.

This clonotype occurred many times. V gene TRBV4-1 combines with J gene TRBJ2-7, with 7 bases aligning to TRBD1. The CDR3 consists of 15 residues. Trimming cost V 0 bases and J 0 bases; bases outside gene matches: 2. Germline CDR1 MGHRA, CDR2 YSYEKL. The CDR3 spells CASSQEWDSSYEQYF. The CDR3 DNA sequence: TGCGCCAGCAGCCAAGAATGGGACAGCTCCTACGAGCAGTACTTC.

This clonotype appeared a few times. CDR3 sequence reads: CASSLGTGVTF. The CDR3 DNA reads TGTGCCAGCAGCTTAGGGACAGGGGTCACCTTC. This chain uses TRBV7-9 with TRBJ1-2; 9 positions agree with TRBD1. V lost 1 base to trimming and J lost 13 bases; unmatched junction nucleotides: 1. The length of the CDR3 is 11 residues. Germline CDR1 is SEHNR and CDR2 is FQNEAQ (reference sequence).

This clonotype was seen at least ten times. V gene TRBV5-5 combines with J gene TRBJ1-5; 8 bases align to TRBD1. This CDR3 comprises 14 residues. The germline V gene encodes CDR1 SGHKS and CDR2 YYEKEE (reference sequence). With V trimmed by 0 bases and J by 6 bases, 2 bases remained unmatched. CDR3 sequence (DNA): TGTGCCAGCAGCTTGGTACAGGGGGGTCAGCCCCAGCATTTT. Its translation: CASSLVQGGQPQHF.

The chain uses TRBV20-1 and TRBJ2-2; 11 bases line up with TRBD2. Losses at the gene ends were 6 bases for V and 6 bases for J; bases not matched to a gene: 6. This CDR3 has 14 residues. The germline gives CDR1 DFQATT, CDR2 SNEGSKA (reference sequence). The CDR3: CSATSGGRAGELFF. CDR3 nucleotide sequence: TGCAGTGCCACTAGCGGGGGACGAGCCGGGGAGCTGTTTTTT.

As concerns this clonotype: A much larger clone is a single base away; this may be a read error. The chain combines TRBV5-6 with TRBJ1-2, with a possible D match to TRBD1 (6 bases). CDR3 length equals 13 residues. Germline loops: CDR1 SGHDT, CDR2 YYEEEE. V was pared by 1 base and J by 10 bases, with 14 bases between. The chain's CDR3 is CASSLWGGSDYTF. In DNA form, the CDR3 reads TGTGCCAGCAGCTTGTGGGGGGGCAGTGACTACACCTTC. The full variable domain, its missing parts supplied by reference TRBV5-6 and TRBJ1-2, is DAGVTQSPTHLIKTRGQQVTLRCSPKSGHDTVSWYQQALGQGPQFIFQYYEEEERQRGNFPDRFSGHQFPNYSSELNVNALLLGDSALYLCASSLWGGSDYTFGSGTRLTVV.